The rows below give T cell receptor beta chains drawn from one sample of a study of tumor-infiltrating lymphocytes in oesophageal squamous cell carcinoma. TCRdb reanalysed the PCR reads using MiXCR and keeps one entry per CDR3 protein. The table lists about 13,000 distinct CDR3 sequences, approximately 50% of them singletons. The specimen was esophageal tumor tissue. These receptors came from a male donor with esophageal squamous cell carcinoma. Each CDR3 is given with its conserved first and last residue.

CDR3 length,V gene,J gene,CDR3 protein
14,TRBV12-3/TRBV12-4,TRBJ2-5,CASSPRAWGSRLHF
15,TRBV7-8,TRBJ2-3,CASRRTGNPRDTQYF
15,TRBV7-6,TRBJ2-2,CASSPGTGVAGELFF
15,TRBV7-2,TRBJ2-5,CASSHLAGYSNEQYF
13,TRBV7-2,TRBJ2-1,CASSLRGGHEQFF
15,TRBV7-3,TRBJ2-3,CASSPWDRGADTQYF
15,TRBV7-6,TRBJ1-1,CASSLGGGWGTEAFF
13,TRBV2,TRBJ2-7,CASNQGWPYEQYF
14,TRBV6-1,TRBJ1-4,CASIKDRGPSIQFF
15,TRBV6-2/TRBV6-3,TRBJ2-7,CASSEFRTSFYEQYF
17,TRBV7-6,TRBJ2-5,CASSFRRVGGRAGEQYF
14,TRBV5-8,TRBJ2-1,CASGKRRGYNEQFF
16,TRBV6-2/TRBV6-3,TRBJ2-4,CASRRAHGDWVNIQYF
16,TRBV7-4,TRBJ2-3,CASSLRIWAHTDTQYF
15,TRBV10-3,TRBJ1-5,CAISEQGAGNQPQHF
13,TRBV19,TRBJ1-4,CASMGHYNEKLFF
11,TRBV7-2,TRBJ2-1,CASTPGGEQFF
12,TRBV6-1,TRBJ2-3,CASSHMGDTQYF
20,TRBV7-2,TRBJ2-6,CASSLAKGLAGTVLRAVLRF
16,TRBV28,TRBJ1-5,CASSLYPHQSNQPQHF
11,TRBV7-8,TRBJ2-5,CASSPRAEQYF
16,TRBV7-2,TRBJ2-1,CASRATSGGAYNEQFF
15,TRBV29-1,-,CSVPRWQGSHNEQFF
13,TRBV7-9,-,CASSLGRFDGYTF
14,TRBV6-1,-,CASNPGPQKYEQYF
11,TRBV12-3/TRBV12-4,-,CASSFLGLAFF
14,TRBV7-6,TRBJ2-3,CASSLAGSTDTQYF
14,TRBV11-2,-,CASSFVLSSYEQYF
15,TRBV6-6,TRBJ2-3,CASSYGTSRTDTQYF